The 21 T cell receptor beta chains reported below all come from one sample, sequenced in a study of T cells in Graves' hyperthyroidism and ophthalmopathy. RNA transcripts yielded amplified TCR beta CDR3 regions. The HTBI primer set drove a first-round RT-PCR of the TCR CDR3. TCRdb itself ran the multiplex PCR reads through MiXCR, one entry per CDR3 protein. The data show a few hundred thousand distinct CDR3 sequences, roughly 14% seen once. Specimen: blood. The receptors were sampled from a woman in her late teens or twenties with Graves' hyperthyroidism.

This clonotype was seen at least ten times. The genes are TRBV11-2 and TRBJ2-1; no clear D. Trimming stripped 0 bases from V and 5 bases from J, with 5 bases between. Germline-derived CDR1 and CDR2 are SGHAT and FQNNGV. The CDR3 has 13 residues. Here the CDR3 reads CASSLDTNNEQFF. The CDR3 coding sequence is TGTGCCAGCAGCTTAGACACGAACAATGAGCAGTTCTTC.

This clonotype was observed a single time. Possible read error: a much larger clone is one base away. The chain is built from TRBV29-1 and TRBJ2-7; weak D call: TRBD2 (5 bases). CDR1 SQVTM and CDR2 ANQGSEA come from the germline V gene. The CDR3 runs 12 residues. CDR3 bases: TGCAACGTTCAACACGGGACCTACGAGCAGTACTTC. Translating gives CNVQHGTYEQYF.

This clonotype was counted ten times or more. The chain combines TRBV2 with TRBJ1-5, with a possible D match to TRBD1 (5 bases). The V gene lost 7 bases and the J gene lost 0 bases, with 16 bases spanning the gap. Germline CDR1 SNHLY, CDR2 FYNNEI. The CDR3 runs to 16 residues. For the CDR3, the DNA is TGTGCCAGCAAACAAGACAGTCCCTATAGCAATCAGCCCCAGCATTTT. Translating it yields CASKQDSPYSNQPQHF.

This clonotype was counted ten times or more. V usage is TRBV7-9 and J usage is TRBJ2-7; 8 bases agree with TRBD2. The CDR3 is 14 amino acids. Germline-derived CDR1 and CDR2 are SEHNR and FQNEAQ (reference sequence). The V and J ends lost 5 bases and 5 bases, in that order; junction bases with no gene match: 8. The chain's CDR3 is CASSPIGGADEQYF. The CDR3 DNA reads TGTGCCAGCAGCCCCATCGGGGGGGCCGACGAGCAGTACTTC.

This clonotype was seen at least ten times. In DNA form, the CDR3 reads TGTGCCAGCAGCTTAGCCCAGGGGGGGCCTTTGAGTGAGCAGTTCTTC. Protein sequence: CASSLAQGGPLSEQFF. This chain uses TRBV7-6 with TRBJ2-1, with D tentatively TRBD1 or TRBD2 (7 bases each). The V gene's germline CDR1 is SGHVS and CDR2 FNYEAQ. V lost 0 bases and J 9 bases, leaving 18 bases between the germline ends. The CDR3 contains 16 residues.

This clonotype was observed at least ten times. The CDR3 sequence: CASSLVEQRGETQYF. Written as DNA, the CDR3 is TGTGCCAGCAGTTTGGTCGAACAGAGAGGGGAGACCCAGTACTTC. The chain combines TRBV28 with TRBJ2-5; maybe TRBD2 (5 bases). CDR1 and CDR2 (germline): MDHEN, SYDVKM. This CDR3 region has 15 residues. V was pared by 3 bases and J by 5 bases, with 16 bases between.

This clonotype was detected ten times or more. This chain uses TRBV20-1 with TRBJ2-5; perhaps TRBD1 as D (6 bases). The CDR3 has 12 residues. Trimming took off 0 bases at V and 4 bases at J, with 6 bases between the two ends. Germline loops: CDR1 DFQATT, CDR2 SNEGSKA (reference sequence). CDR3 nucleotides: TGCAGTGCTAGAGACAGGGGAGAGACCCAGTACTTC. It yields the protein CSARDRGETQYF.

In its sample, this clonotype was seen many times. The chain recombines TRBV6-1 with TRBJ2-1; TRBD2 matches 10 bases. CDR1 is MNHNS and CDR2 is SASEGT in the germline V gene. With V trimmed by 7 bases and J by 4 bases, 10 bases remained unmatched. The CDR3 contains 16 residues. This CDR3 is CASKQLAGYVYNEQFF. The CDR3 region has the DNA TGTGCCAGCAAACAACTAGCGGGATATGTATACAATGAGCAGTTCTTC.

This clonotype showed up many times. The chain employs TRBV2 and TRBJ2-1; the D gene is possibly TRBD1 (6 bases). Trimming took 4 bases from V and 2 from J, leaving 12 bases between them. Germline V gene sequence: CDR1 SNHLY, CDR2 FYNNEI. This CDR3 is built from 15 residues. The DNA of the CDR3 is TGTGCCAGCAGTGTGGGCAGGGGAGCCTACAATGAGCAGTTCTTC. This gives the protein CASSVGRGAYNEQFF.

Ten or more counts support this clonotype. The V and J genes are TRBV7-8 and TRBJ1-5, with a weak D call TRBD1 (6 bases). The germline gives CDR1 SGHVS, CDR2 FQNEAQ. V was cut by 4 bases and J by 6 bases, with 16 bases left in between. The CDR3 totals 15 residues. CDR3 in amino acids: CASSSSGQISQPQHF. DNA for the CDR3: TGTGCCAGCAGCTCCTCGGGACAAATTAGTCAGCCCCAGCATTTT.

The chain carries TRBV20-1 and TRBJ1-1, with 10 bases identical to TRBD1. This CDR3 contains 13 residues. Germline V CDR1 and CDR2: DFQATT, SNEGSKA (reference sequence). V trimming: 3 bases; J trimming: 5 bases; junction bases outside the gene matches: 3. CDR3 in DNA: TGCAGTGCTAGGACAGGGGGCCGGACTGAAGCTTTCTTT. Amino acids: CSARTGGRTEAFF.

This clonotype was counted at least ten times. The gene calls are TRBV6-1 and TRBJ1-2; TRBD1 is a possible D gene (6 bases). The germline V and J ends were trimmed by 6 bases and 8 bases, with 22 bases remaining between them. Germline CDR1 reads MNHNS; CDR2 reads SASEGT. CDR3 length equals 15 residues. The CDR3 loop is CASRHRSGGTSGYTF. As DNA, the CDR3 is TGTGCCAGCAGACATCGTTCCGGCGGGACATCCGGCTACACCTTC.

Many counts were recorded for this clonotype. The chain uses TRBV28 and TRBJ1-6, with 7 nucleotides matching TRBD1. Germline CDR1 and CDR2: MDHEN and SYDVKM. V shed 6 bases and J 0 bases; nucleotides not matched to a gene: 5. This CDR3 spans 16 amino acids. Here the CDR3 reads CASRTGFGSYNSPLHF. The CDR3 DNA reads as TGTGCCAGCAGGACAGGGTTTGGCTCCTATAATTCACCCCTCCACTTT.

This clonotype was detected ten times or more. The chain couples TRBV27 to TRBJ2-3; TRBD2 is a possible D gene (6 bases). V lost 2 bases to trimming and J lost 1 base, with 16 bases between them. Looked up from germline, CDR1 is MNHEY and CDR2 is SMNVEV (reference sequence). The CDR3 contains 17 residues. The CDR3 nucleotides read TGTGCCAGCAGTTTAGACGTGTGGAGGGACTGCACAGATACGCAGTATTTT. It codes for CASSLDVWRDCTDTQYF.

This clonotype has at least ten counts. The chain couples TRBV7-2 to TRBJ1-6, with D perhaps TRBD1 (6 bases). V lost 7 bases, J lost 9 bases, and 16 bases lay in between. The V gene's germline CDR1 is SGHTA and CDR2 FQGNSA. The CDR3 covers 14 residues. DNA of the CDR3: TGTGCCAGCACCGAGGGGGGCAGGGTTTCACCCCTCCACTTT. It encodes CASTEGGRVSPLHF.

At least ten counts were recorded for this clonotype. The V gene is TRBV12-3 or TRBV12-4, the J gene TRBJ1-4; unclear D gene. The CDR3 loop spans 13 amino acids. V was clipped by 6 bases and J by 10 bases, with 15 bases between them. The CDR3 bases are TGTGCCAGCAGCAAAAGTGACGGCGGAAAACTGTTTTTT. Translating it yields CASSKSDGGKLFF.

This clonotype was counted many times. The chain is built from TRBV12-3 or TRBV12-4 and TRBJ2-2, with 10 bases identical to TRBD2. V was pared by 6 bases and J by 7 bases, with 11 bases of the junction left unmatched. The CDR3 extends over 16 amino acids. The CDR3 DNA sequence: TGTGCCAGCAGGGAGCTAGCGGGAGATTTCGGCGGGGAGCTGTTTTTT. It translates to CASRELAGDFGGELFF.

The J gene is TRBJ1-2, the V gene TRBV6-1; the D gene is possibly TRBD1 (5 bases). CDR1 is MNHNS, CDR2 SASEGT, per germline. The CDR3 totals 16 residues. V lost 0 bases and J lost 2, with 13 bases in between. In DNA, the CDR3 is TGTGCCAGCAGTGAAGCTTTCCCGGGACGGAACTATGGCTACACCTTC. Its translation: CASSEAFPGRNYGYTF.

By sample fraction, this clonotype is large. The chain recombines TRBV7-9 with TRBJ2-7, with D possibly being TRBD2 (5 bases). Germline CDR1 is SEHNR and CDR2 is FQNEAQ (reference sequence). The CDR3 covers 13 residues. V dropped 3 bases and J dropped 4 bases, with 10 bases sitting between them. CDR3 region: CASSFSRAYEQYF. CDR3 nucleotide sequence: TGTGCCAGCAGCTTCTCGCGGGCTTACGAGCAGTACTTC.

This clonotype was picked up many times. V usage is TRBV3-1 and J usage is TRBJ2-5; D unclear. Germline lookup yields CDR1 LGHDT and CDR2 YNNKEL (reference sequence). CDR3 length equals 15 residues. The germline V and J ends were trimmed by 0 bases and 2 bases, with 10 bases remaining between them. CDR3 DNA sequence: TGTGCCAGCAGCCAAGACGGTCGCGGACAAGAGACCCAGTACTTC. Translated: CASSQDGRGQETQYF.

The table lists this clonotype with many counts. The chain uses TRBV7-2 and TRBJ1-1; 9 bases line up with TRBD1. From germline, CDR1 is SGHTA and CDR2 FQGNSA. V was clipped by 4 bases and J by 4 bases; unmatched bases: 7. This CDR3 is 15 amino acids long. This chain's CDR3 is CASSYWMTGGTEAFF. CDR3 sequence (DNA): TGTGCCAGCAGCTATTGGATGACAGGGGGCACTGAAGCTTTCTTT.